The 18 T cell receptor beta chains below were found in one sample sequenced in a study of shared clonotypes between healthy human individuals. As defined, naive CD8 cells were CD45RO-negative and positively selected for CCR7, with terminally differentiated effector memory CD45RA+ cells excluded. Data came from immunoSEQ multiplex PCR; TCRdb stores just in-frame clones and leaves some out. The profile shows approximately 2,000,000 clones, 93% of them singletons. The sample consisted of naive CD8+ T cells from PBMCs. The receptor set was obtained from a man younger than 35 in good health. Some clones in this sample may be carry-over from other donors' samples.

This chain links TRBV10-3 with TRBJ2-3; D gene unclear. Trimming removed 2 bases at V and 4 bases at J, with 7 bases between. The germline gives CDR1 ENHRY, CDR2 SYGVKD. This CDR3 contains 13 residues. CDR3 coding DNA: TGTGCCATCAGTGAGGCTGGCCCAGATACGCAGTATTTT. Amino acid sequence: CAISEAGPDTQYF.

This chain connects TRBV13 to TRBJ2-7; no reliable D call. V was trimmed by 2 bases and J by 2 bases, leaving 4 bases between them. CDR1 and CDR2 (germline): PRHDT, FYEKMQ (reference sequence). The CDR3 is made up of 12 amino acids. CDR3 region: CASSLRAYEQYF. CDR3 bases: TGTGCCAGCAGCTTACGAGCCTACGAGCAGTACTTC.

The CDR3 sequence: CASSPTGLAGEGEQYF. For the CDR3, the DNA is TGTGCCAGCTCACCCACGGGACTAGCGGGAGAGGGGGAGCAGTACTTC. The chain has TRBV2 and TRBJ2-7; 14 nucleotides align to TRBD2. Germline V lookup: CDR1 SNHLY, CDR2 FYNNEI. The CDR3 has 16 amino acids. The V and J ends lost 8 bases and 7 bases, in that order; junction bases with no gene match: 13.

The V gene is TRBV27, the J gene TRBJ2-1; TRBD1 agrees at 9 bases. The CDR3 totals 11 residues. The J segment lost 14 bases and the V segment lost 8 bases, leaving 7 bases of the junction unmatched. In germline, CDR1 is MNHEY, CDR2 SMNVEV (reference sequence). CDR3 sequence: CASGTRQGEFF. DNA for the CDR3: TGTGCCAGCGGAACAAGACAGGGGGAGTTCTTC.

The V call is TRBV13, the J call TRBJ1-1; D possibly corresponds to TRBD1 (5 bases). Trimming removed 1 base at V and 1 base at J, with 16 bases between. Germline CDR1 PRHDT, CDR2 FYEKMQ (reference sequence). This CDR3 has 17 residues. CDR3 protein: CASSLVARGYPNTEAFF. The CDR3 nucleotides read TGTGCCAGCAGCTTAGTAGCGAGGGGTTATCCGAACACTGAAGCTTTCTTT.

The chain links TRBV2 to TRBJ1-2; the D is unclear. Looked up from germline, CDR1 is SNHLY and CDR2 is FYNNEI. Trimming cost V 6 bases and J 8 bases, with 19 bases left between them. The CDR3 is 14 residues long. In DNA, the CDR3 is TGTGCCAGCAGGCCCCGGGCAGAGTCCTCCGGCTACACCTTC. This codes for CASRPRAESSGYTF.

The chain joins TRBV6-9 to TRBJ2-7; possibly TRBD1 or TRBD2 for D (5 bases each). CDR1 is MNHGY, CDR2 SVAAGI, per germline. This CDR3 is 15 amino acids long. V lost 6 bases, J lost 1 base, and 16 bases lay in between. CDR3 in amino acids: CASRPGPPPSYEQYF. For the CDR3, the DNA is TGTGCCAGCAGACCGGGACCTCCCCCTTCCTACGAGCAGTACTTC.

This rearrangement joins TRBV27 to TRBJ2-1; the D call may be TRBD1 or TRBD2 (5 bases each). V was clipped by 0 bases and J by 0 bases, with 12 bases between them. Germline values: CDR1 MNHEY, CDR2 SMNVEV (reference sequence). The CDR3 has 17 residues. CDR3 amino acids: CASSLSSPRGSYNEQFF. The CDR3 bases are TGTGCCAGCAGTTTATCGTCGCCGAGGGGCTCCTACAATGAGCAGTTCTTC.

CDR3 sequence (DNA): TGCAGCCTTATTTCGGGGGAAGAGACCCAGTACTTC. This encodes CSLISGEETQYF. The J gene is TRBJ2-5, the V gene TRBV29-1; D perhaps matches TRBD2 (6 bases). Between the trimmed V and J ends, which lost 8 bases and 3 bases, there was a span of 13 bases. Germline CDR1 is SQVTM and CDR2 is ANQGSEA. The CDR3 sequence is 12 residues long. Filled out from reference TRBV29-1 and TRBJ2-5, the complete variable domain reads SAVISQKPSRDICQRGTSLTIQCQVDSQVTMMFWYRQQPGQSLTLIATANQGSEATYESGFVIDKFPISRPNLTFSTLTVSNMSPEDSSIYLCSLISGEETQYFGPGTRLLVL.

Details on this clone: Different DNA sequences within this sample yield the same CDR3. This rearrangement joins TRBV27 to TRBJ2-7; D perhaps matches TRBD2 (6 bases). CDR1 is MNHEY, CDR2 SMNVEV, per germline (reference sequence). Between the trimmed V and J ends, which lost 4 bases and 3 bases, there was a span of 13 bases. There are 14 residues in the CDR3. The CDR3 reads CASSSGSRGYEQYF. The DNA of the CDR3 is TGTGCCAGCAGTTCTGGGTCGCGGGGCTACGAGCAGTACTTC.

The CDR3 region is CASTEPRVGYEQYF. In DNA, the CDR3 is TGTGCCAGCACCGAACCCCGGGTGGGCTACGAGCAGTACTTC. The V and J genes are TRBV28 and TRBJ2-7; D call uncertain. Germline CDR1 and CDR2: MDHEN and SYDVKM. The CDR3 has 14 amino acids. Trimming took off 7 bases at V and 3 bases at J, with 16 bases between the two ends.

The rearrangement links TRBV11-2 to TRBJ2-7, with TRBD2 identical over 9 bases. The germline V gene encodes CDR1 SGHAT and CDR2 FQNNGV. Losses at the gene ends were 6 bases for V and 3 bases for J; bases not matched to a gene: 12. The CDR3 is 16 amino acids. This CDR3 reads CASRGREGHSFYEQYF. CDR3 nucleotide sequence: TGTGCCAGCAGGGGGCGGGAGGGCCATTCATTCTACGAGCAGTACTTC.

This clone was counted a single time. Other DNA sequences in the same sample also yield this CDR3. The chain recombines TRBV7-9 with TRBJ2-7, with a weak D call TRBD1 (6 bases). This CDR3 contains 12 residues. Trimming removed 4 bases at V and 7 bases at J, with 11 bases between. Germline V lookup: CDR1 SEHNR, CDR2 FQNEAQ (reference sequence). CDR3 DNA: TGTGCCAGCAGCTCAGGGGCAGGAGAGCAGTACTTC. Translated: CASSSGAGEQYF. Supplemented by reference TRBV7-9 and TRBJ2-7, the full variable domain reads DTGVSQNPRHKITKRGQNVTFRCDPISEHNRLYWYRQTLGQGPEFLTYFQNEAQLEKSRLLSDRFSAERPKGSFSTLEIQRTEQGDSAMYLCASSSGAGEQYFGPGTRLTVT.

The rearrangement joins TRBV28 to TRBJ2-7; D is unclear. The CDR3 is 14 residues long. Between the trimmed V and J ends, which lost 0 bases and 3 bases, there was a span of 9 bases. Germline V lookup: CDR1 MDHEN, CDR2 SYDVKM. Written as DNA, the CDR3 is TGTGCCAGCAGTTTATGGAGGTTTGGCTACGAGCAGTACTTC. Residues: CASSLWRFGYEQYF.

Comments on this clone: Other DNA sequences in this sample translate to the same CDR3. The J gene is TRBJ1-2, the V gene TRBV30, with 7 bases matching TRBD1. The J segment lost 5 bases and the V segment lost 0 bases, leaving 3 bases of the junction unmatched. Germline-derived CDR1 and CDR2 are GTSNPN and SVGIG (reference sequence). The CDR3 contains 13 residues. The chain's CDR3 is CAWSVGTAYGYTF. CDR3 bases: TGTGCCTGGAGTGTAGGGACAGCGTATGGCTACACCTTC.

V usage is TRBV28 and J usage is TRBJ2-7, with 10 positions matching TRBD2. V was pared by 4 bases and J by 6 bases, with 9 bases of the junction left unmatched. The CDR3 totals 15 residues. Germline CDR1 MDHEN, CDR2 SYDVKM. The CDR3 here is CASSSTPGLAIEQYF. In DNA, the CDR3 is TGTGCCAGCAGTTCCACCCCGGGACTAGCGATCGAGCAGTACTTC. Using reference TRBV28 and TRBJ2-7 for the parts outside the CDR3, the full variable domain is DVKVTQSSRYLVKRTGEKVFLECVQDMDHENMFWYRQDPGLGLRLIYFSYDVKMKEKGDIPEGYSVSREKKERFSLILESASTNQTSMYLCASSSTPGLAIEQYFGPGTRLTVT.

The J gene is TRBJ2-4, the V gene TRBV27, with 11 bases fitting TRBD1. CDR3 length: 14 residues. Germline CDR1 and CDR2: MNHEY and SMNVEV (reference sequence). J gave up 6 bases and V 5 bases, and 3 bases lay outside the gene matches. In DNA form, the CDR3 reads TGTGCCAGCAGTCCAGGGACAGGGGGAAACATTCAGTACTTC. This gives the protein CASSPGTGGNIQYF.

This clone was picked up one time. The chain uses TRBV6-1 and TRBJ1-1; D remains ambiguous. The CDR3 sequence is 13 residues long. Germline values: CDR1 MNHNS, CDR2 SASEGT. Trimming left V 1 base short and J 2 bases short, with 5 bases between. The chain's CDR3 is CASSEEFNTEAFF. The CDR3 DNA is TGTGCCAGCAGTGAAGAGTTCAACACTGAAGCTTTCTTT.